One T cell receptor (beta chain) is described in this entry. This sample was included in a study of shared clonotypes between healthy human individuals. Donors were Caucasian adults residing in Nashville, Tennessee, USA. In the authors' methods: ImmunoSEQ yielded junction-only sequences lacking quality scores, so filtering differed. TCRdb's copy holds only in-frame clones and misses some; the assay was immunoSEQ multiplex PCR. That table supplies the V and J calls and clone size; D and trimming were determined from the DNA. The sample has about 490,000 clones, approximately 81% seen once. The clonotype originates from a woman aged 40 to 50 in good health. Some clones in this sample may be carry-over from other donors' samples. The sequenced sample was PBMCs.

In nucleotides, the CDR3 is TGTGCCACCAGCACTAGACGGACAACCGGGGAGCTGTTTTTT. Amino acids: CATSTRRTTGELFF. This sequence joins TRBV15 and TRBJ2-2, with D perhaps TRBD1 (5 bases). Trimming stripped 4 bases from V and 5 bases from J, with 11 bases between. CDR3 length: 14 amino acids. Germline V lookup: CDR1 LNHNV, CDR2 YYDKDF (reference sequence).